A single sample is the source of the 30 T cell receptor beta chains below, sequenced in a study of cytomegalovirus exposure and HLA in healthy donors. The PCR contained 60 Vbeta and 13 Jbeta primers. Sequencing used immunoSEQ multiplex PCR; TCRdb keeps in-frame clones, though not all of them. This table has roughly 63,000 clones, 75% appearing once. Sequencing was performed on PBMCs. These receptors came from a woman in her 40s in good health and CMV-seropositive.

This clone was seen only a few times. The V and J genes are TRBV6-5 and TRBJ2-3; D not certain. Germline CDR1 MNHEY, CDR2 SVGAGI. CDR3 length equals 12 residues. Trimming pared 5 bases from V and 6 bases from J, leaving 9 bases between. The CDR3 DNA is TGTGCCAGCAGTCTAACCGGGGATACGCAGTATTTT. Residues: CASSLTGDTQYF.

The chain recombines TRBV6-6 with TRBJ2-3, with 14 bases aligning to TRBD2. The CDR3 totals 16 residues. Germline assignment: CDR1 MNHNY and CDR2 SVGAGI (reference sequence). Trimming removed 9 bases from V and 1 base from J; junction bases left unmatched: 6. CDR3 coding DNA: TGTGCCAGTGGGACTAGCGGGAGCGTCGGCACAGATACGCAGTATTTT. Translation gives CASGTSGSVGTDTQYF.

The chain carries TRBV5-1 and TRBJ2-3; TRBD2 matches at 11 bases. Germline V gene lookup returns CDR1 SGHRS and CDR2 YFSETQ. There are 17 residues in the CDR3. Trimming took 2 bases from V and 8 from J; bases not matched to a gene: 13. The CDR3 is CASSFLSSGGSGGTQYF. For the CDR3, the DNA is TGCGCCAGCAGCTTTCTTTCTAGCGGGGGGTCCGGAGGTACGCAGTATTTT.

This chain uses TRBV10-3 with TRBJ2-3; 7 bases map to TRBD1. CDR3 length equals 16 residues. CDR1 is ENHRY and CDR2 is SYGVKD in the germline V gene. V shed 3 bases and J 5 bases; nucleotides not matched to a gene: 11. This CDR3 reads CAISDSKGATLDTQYF. The CDR3 DNA reads as TGTGCCATCAGTGATTCGAAGGGGGCGACACTAGATACGCAGTATTTT.

Only one count was recorded for this clone. V gene TRBV14 combines with J gene TRBJ1-3; maybe TRBD1 (5 bases). Trimming cost V 4 bases and J 2 bases, with 9 bases left between them. This CDR3 is 14 amino acids long. The V gene's germline CDR1 is SGHDN and CDR2 FVKESK. The CDR3 DNA reads TGTGCCAGCAGCCGGCGGGGGGCTGGAAACACCATATATTTT. This gives the protein CASSRRGAGNTIYF.

The genes are TRBV12-5 and TRBJ1-1; no reliable D call. Between the trimmed V and J ends, which lost 0 bases and 1 base, there was a span of 9 bases. The CDR3 sequence is 15 residues long. Germline values: CDR1 LGHNT, CDR2 FRNRAP. The CDR3 is CASGLVRLTNTEAFF. In nucleotides, the CDR3 is TGTGCTAGTGGTTTGGTACGACTGACGAACACTGAAGCTTTCTTT.

This CDR3 reads CASSGWRTGGLNQPQHF. CDR3 in DNA: TGTGCCAGCAGTGGGTGGAGGACAGGGGGCCTTAATCAGCCCCAGCATTTT. V is TRBV2 and J is TRBJ1-5; TRBD1 matches at 11 bases. The germline gives CDR1 SNHLY, CDR2 FYNNEI. The CDR3 length is 17 residues. J lost 4 bases, V lost 4 bases, and 9 bases had no gene match. Together with reference TRBV2 and TRBJ1-5, the CDR3 gives the full variable domain: EPEVTQTPSHQVTQMGQEVILRCVPISNHLYFYWYRQILGQKVEFLVSFYNNEISEKSEIFDDQFSVERPDGSNFTLKIRSTKLEDSAMYFCASSGWRTGGLNQPQHFGDGTRLSIL.

This clone was recorded a few times. The gene calls are TRBV19 and TRBJ2-4; TRBD1 is a possible D gene (5 bases). CDR3 length equals 17 residues. Germline V gives CDR1 LNHDA, CDR2 SQIVND (reference sequence). Trimming shortened V by 1 base and J by 0 bases, and 13 bases separated the two germline ends. The CDR3 sequence: CASSIGRKGLAKNIQYF. The CDR3 DNA reads TGTGCCAGTAGTATAGGGCGGAAGGGGTTAGCCAAAAACATTCAGTACTTC.

The chain combines TRBV18 with TRBJ2-3; 7 bases align to TRBD1. The CDR3 spans 15 residues. Looked up from germline, CDR1 is KGHSH and CDR2 is LQKENI. The trim removed 2 bases at V and 4 bases at J, leaving 6 bases unmatched. The CDR3 protein is CASSPNRGRADTQYF. The CDR3 region has the DNA TGTGCCAGCTCACCAAACAGGGGAAGGGCAGATACGCAGTATTTT.

J is TRBJ2-7 and V is TRBV2; TRBD1 aligns across 9 bases. The ends lost 6 bases at V and 5 bases at J; junction bases unmatched: 5. The CDR3 length is 13 residues. CDR1 is SNHLY, CDR2 FYNNEI, per germline. In nucleotides, the CDR3 is TGTGCCAGCAGCACCGGGACAGGGAACGAGCAGTACTTC. Translating gives CASSTGTGNEQYF.

The V gene is TRBV4-3, the J gene TRBJ2-3; 9 bases agree with TRBD1. Trimming took 0 bases from V and 5 from J; bases not matched to a gene: 3. Germline values: CDR1 LGHNA, CDR2 YSLEER. The CDR3 totals 15 residues. CDR3 sequence: CASSQDNRGQDTQYF. Written as DNA, the CDR3 is TGCGCCAGCAGCCAAGACAACAGGGGGCAAGATACGCAGTATTTT.

This clone has a single count. A junction end diverges from the germline sequence, so it may reflect a read error. The chain couples TRBV13 to TRBJ1-2; 7 bases align to TRBD1. The V gene's germline CDR1 is PRHDT and CDR2 FYEKMQ (reference sequence). The CDR3 has 13 residues. As DNA, the CDR3 is TGTGCCAGCAGCTTAGCCCAAAAAGGGGGCATCTCCTTC. This encodes CASSLAQKGGISF.

The chain recombines TRBV19 with TRBJ1-2; D call uncertain. The length of the CDR3 is 11 residues. Germline loops: CDR1 LNHDA, CDR2 SQIVND (reference sequence). Trimming took off 1 base at V and 5 bases at J, with 2 bases between the two ends. CDR3 sequence: CASSIAYGYTF. The CDR3 DNA reads TGTGCCAGTAGTATAGCGTATGGCTACACCTTC. Drawing the rest from reference TRBV19 and TRBJ1-2, the complete variable domain is DGGITQSPKYLFRKEGQNVTLSCEQNLNHDAMYWYRQDPGQGLRLIYYSQIVNDFQKGDIAEGYSVSREKKESFPLTVTSAQKNPTAFYLCASSIAYGYTFGSGTRLTVV.

The chain joins TRBV4-2 to TRBJ2-7; D remains ambiguous. Germline lookup yields CDR1 LGHNA and CDR2 YNFKEQ. The CDR3 has 14 residues. V lost 0 bases and J 4 bases, leaving 10 bases between the germline ends. The CDR3 protein is CASSQEILQYEQYF. The CDR3 DNA reads TGTGCCAGCAGCCAAGAGATCTTACAATACGAGCAGTACTTC.

This sequence joins TRBV10-1 and TRBJ2-7; 12 nucleotides align to TRBD2. This CDR3 spans 17 amino acids. Germline V gene lookup returns CDR1 WNHNN and CDR2 SYGVQD (reference sequence). Trimming at V came to 6 bases and at J to 2 bases, leaving 11 bases not matched to a gene. The CDR3: CASSPGTSGLNTYEQYF. CDR3 nucleotides: TGCGCCAGCAGCCCCGGGACTAGCGGGCTAAATACCTACGAGCAGTACTTC.

The gene calls are TRBV27 and TRBJ2-5; 8 positions match TRBD1. The J call is uncertain, as TRBJ2-7 better fits the DNA end. The length of the CDR3 is 15 residues. Per germline, CDR1 MNHEY and CDR2 SMNVEV (reference sequence). CDR3 bases: TGTGCCAGCAGTCAACAGGGGGTAAAAGGAAACGAGCAGTACTTC. It specifies CASSQQGVKGNEQYF.

The rearrangement uses TRBV4-1 and TRBJ1-5; D is unclear. V was clipped by 0 bases and J by 2 bases, with 11 bases between them. The germline gives CDR1 MGHRA, CDR2 YSYEKL. CDR3 length: 16 residues. The CDR3 is CASSQDERVGNQPQHF. The CDR3 DNA is TGCGCCAGCAGCCAAGATGAGAGGGTCGGCAATCAGCCCCAGCATTTT.

This chain joins TRBV9 and TRBJ1-3; the D gene is possibly TRBD1 (6 bases). With 3 bases removed from V and 3 bases from J, the gap between germline ends came to 13 bases. Germline V gene sequence: CDR1 SGDLS, CDR2 YYNGEE. The CDR3 sequence is 15 residues long. The CDR3 DNA sequence: TGTGCCAGCAGCGCTGGGGAGGGGGTTGGAAACACCATATATTTT. It yields the protein CASSAGEGVGNTIYF.

This chain connects TRBV6-1 to TRBJ2-7; D remains unclear. Germline V gives CDR1 MNHNS, CDR2 SASEGT. V gave up 2 bases and J gave up 3 bases, with 11 bases separating them. The CDR3 consists of 14 residues. For the CDR3, the DNA is TGTGCCAGCAGTGAACGAGATGCTTTCTACGAGCAGTACTTC. Amino acid sequence: CASSERDAFYEQYF.

This clone has just a few counts. V is TRBV5-1 and J is TRBJ1-4; D is ambiguous. Trimming pared 0 bases from V and 8 bases from J, leaving 5 bases between. The CDR3 has 12 residues. Germline CDR1 is SGHRS and CDR2 is YFSETQ. The CDR3 bases are TGCGCCAGCAGCTTGGAGAGAGAAAAACTGTTTTTT. Translation gives CASSLEREKLFF.

This clone was recorded a few times. The chain employs TRBV28 and TRBJ2-1, with TRBD1 as a possible D gene (5 bases). V was trimmed by 1 base and J by 14 bases, leaving 24 bases between them. Germline V lookup: CDR1 MDHEN, CDR2 SYDVKM. There are 16 residues in the CDR3. DNA of the CDR3: TGTGCCAGCAGTTTATTTACCCCCGACAGAGTCTCCCGGGAGTTCTTC. Its translation is CASSLFTPDRVSREFF.

This sequence joins TRBV28 and TRBJ2-5; 7 positions match TRBD1. The germline V gene has CDR1 MDHEN and CDR2 SYDVKM. The CDR3 has 15 amino acids. V dropped 2 bases and J dropped 1; count of bases not matched to a gene: 4. CDR3: CASSLGDSFQETQYF. In nucleotides, the CDR3 is TGTGCCAGCAGTTTAGGGGACAGCTTCCAAGAGACCCAGTACTTC.

This chain joins TRBV2 and TRBJ1-5; D perhaps matches TRBD1 (6 bases). The CDR3 contains 15 residues. Germline lookup yields CDR1 SNHLY and CDR2 FYNNEI. The V end lost 5 bases, the J end lost 7 bases, and 18 bases lay between the germline ends. The CDR3 nucleotides read TGTGCCAGCAGTTTAGACAGGCCCGGGGAGCAGCCCCAGCATTTT. Amino acid sequence: CASSLDRPGEQPQHF.

The chain joins TRBV2 to TRBJ2-7; D is possibly TRBD2 (6 bases). Trimming took 1 base from V and 0 from J, leaving 7 bases between them. The CDR3 length is 14 residues. The germline V gene has CDR1 SNHLY and CDR2 FYNNEI. The CDR3 spells CASSEGRGSYEQYF. CDR3 DNA: TGTGCCAGCAGTGAAGGGCGGGGCTCCTACGAGCAGTACTTC. The full variable domain, with the rest looked up from reference TRBV2 and TRBJ2-7, is EPEVTQTPSHQVTQMGQEVILRCVPISNHLYFYWYRQILGQKVEFLVSFYNNEISEKSEIFDDQFSVERPDGSNFTLKIRSTKLEDSAMYFCASSEGRGSYEQYFGPGTRLTVT.

The rearrangement uses TRBV2 and TRBJ1-5; 7 bases are a match to TRBD1. J lost 6 bases, V lost 9 bases, and 11 bases had no gene match. The CDR3 is 14 residues long. Germline loops: CDR1 SNHLY, CDR2 FYNNEI. Here the CDR3 reads CASSSGQPTQPQHF. The DNA of the CDR3 is TGTGCCAGTTCGTCGGGACAGCCTACTCAGCCCCAGCATTTT.

V usage is TRBV30 and J usage is TRBJ2-6; 7 nucleotides agree with TRBD1. Germline V gives CDR1 GTSNPN, CDR2 SVGIG (reference sequence). This CDR3 is built from 15 residues. V was pared by 5 bases and J by 6 bases, with 10 bases of the junction left unmatched. CDR3 sequence: CAWDQGDREANVLTF. The DNA for the CDR3 is TGTGCCTGGGACCAGGGGGACAGAGAGGCCAACGTCCTGACTTTC.

The V gene is TRBV5-6, the J gene TRBJ2-3; the match to TRBD1 covers 7 bases. The CDR3 runs to 16 residues. V was pared by 0 bases and J by 7 bases, with 11 bases of the junction left unmatched. Germline V gene sequence: CDR1 SGHDT, CDR2 YYEEEE. The CDR3 coding sequence is TGTGCCAGCAGCTTGGGCAGGGGGATAAAGGGGAATACGCAGTATTTT. Translating it yields CASSLGRGIKGNTQYF. Using reference TRBV5-6 and TRBJ2-3 for the parts outside the CDR3, the full variable domain is DAGVTQSPTHLIKTRGQQVTLRCSPKSGHDTVSWYQQALGQGPQFIFQYYEEEERQRGNFPDRFSGHQFPNYSSELNVNALLLGDSALYLCASSLGRGIKGNTQYFGPGTRLTVL.

The J gene is TRBJ2-7, the V gene TRBV6-5, with a tentative D call TRBD1 (5 bases). The germline V gene has CDR1 MNHEY and CDR2 SVGAGI. V was cut by 10 bases and J by 9 bases, with 22 bases left in between. The CDR3 consists of 13 residues. Here the CDR3 reads CATWKGRASGQYF. Here the CDR3 DNA reads TGTGCCACCTGGAAGGGCAGGGCCTCGGGGCAGTACTTC.

The chain has TRBV5-6 and TRBJ2-3; 9 bases line up with TRBD1. Germline-derived CDR1 and CDR2 are SGHDT and YYEEEE. This CDR3 has 16 amino acids. The ends lost 4 bases at V and 3 bases at J; junction bases unmatched: 9. The CDR3 DNA sequence: TGTGCCAGCAGCCCGGCCCTGGACAGGGGTACAGATACGCAGTATTTT. It is translated as CASSPALDRGTDTQYF.

The J gene is TRBJ1-5, the V gene TRBV28; TRBD1 matches 8 bases. Germline V gene sequence: CDR1 MDHEN, CDR2 SYDVKM. The CDR3 is 14 residues long. J was trimmed by 7 bases and V by 6 bases; bases with no gene match: 8. The CDR3 here is CASRTDRGGQPQHF. The CDR3 DNA is TGTGCCAGCAGGACCGACAGGGGAGGGCAGCCCCAGCATTTT.